Only a few counts were recorded for the clone carrying this T cell receptor (beta chain). Antigen: not known. Using its own MiXCR run on the RT-PCR reads, TCRdb lists one record per CDR3 protein. The data contain about half a million distinct CDR3 sequences, roughly 27% of them singletons. The CDR3 is 16 amino acids. V gave up 4 bases and J gave up 7 bases, with 17 bases separating them. Per the germline V gene, CDR1 is ENHRY and CDR2 is SYGVKD. The data were obtained in a study of response to subunit inactivated influenza vaccine. General observations from the study: The authors suggested that few new T cells are recruited per seasonal influenza vaccination.

The sequencing used CD4+ T cells sorted from PBMCs, collected 4 to 6 days after vaccination. The clonotype was recovered from a man aged 45-65 years who received an inactivated influenza vaccine. The chain is built from TRBV10-3 and TRBJ1-6; possibly TRBD1 for D (6 bases). CDR3 residues: CAISGTQGAGNSPLHF. Here the CDR3 DNA reads TGTGCCATCAGTGGTACACAGGGTGCCGGGAATTCACCCCTCCACTTT.